These 24 T cell receptor beta chains share one sample of origin, sequenced in a study of cytomegalovirus exposure and HLA in healthy donors (dated by TCRdb to 2016 to 2017). Library creation used the immunoSEQ multiplex PCR assay. The multiplex PCR relied on a mix of 60 forward primers for TCR Vbeta segments and 13 reverse primers for TCR Jbeta segments. Sourced from immuneACCESS, this table was stored by TCRdb with only in-frame sequences that have V and J called. A share of the clones is absent; for the studies checked, an unresolved V gene accounts for under half, and the remainder has no known explanation. The sample table holds 95,000 to 150,000 clones, of which 70% to 75% were seen once. The top ten hold around 4.1% of the sample. The specimen was PBMCs. These receptor sequences come from a woman aged 40-49 years in good health and CMV-seronegative.

V usage is TRBV11-1 and J usage is TRBJ2-1; 10 bases agree with TRBD1. The germline V gene has CDR1 SGHAT and CDR2 FQDESV (reference sequence). CDR3 size: 17 residues. V trimming: 2 bases; J trimming: 4 bases; junction bases outside the gene matches: 8. CDR3 coding DNA: TGTGCCAGCAGCTTATCTACCGACAGGGGGCCTTACAATGAGCAGTTCTTC. This sequence encodes CASSLSTDRGPYNEQFF. The whole variable domain, filled in from reference TRBV11-1 and TRBJ2-1, reads EAEVAQSPRYKITEKSQAVAFWCDPISGHATLYWYRQILGQGPELLVQFQDESVVDDSQLPKDRFSAERLKGVDSTLKIQPAELGDSAMYLCASSLSTDRGPYNEQFFGPGTRLTVL.

The chain links TRBV29-1 to TRBJ2-7; TRBD1 aligns across 7 bases. The length of the CDR3 is 12 residues. Germline V gene data show CDR1 as SQVTM and CDR2 as ANQGSEA. Losses at the gene ends were 6 bases for V and 3 bases for J; bases not matched to a gene: 5. This CDR3 is CSVIGTDYEQYF. The DNA for the CDR3 is TGCAGCGTCATCGGGACAGACTACGAGCAGTACTTC.

V and J are TRBV6-1 and TRBJ2-3, with D perhaps TRBD2 (7 bases). The germline CDR1 and CDR2 sequences are MNHNS and SASEGT. The length of the CDR3 is 16 residues. V lost 2 bases to trimming and J lost 4 bases, with 16 bases between them. This CDR3 is CASSEKVGGPADTQYF. For the CDR3, the DNA is TGTGCCAGCAGTGAAAAAGTGGGGGGGCCCGCAGATACGCAGTATTTT.

The CDR3: CASSFRLAGYNEQFF. The CDR3 bases are TGTGCCAGCAGCTTTCGACTAGCGGGGTACAATGAGCAGTTCTTC. The V gene is TRBV7-2, the J gene TRBJ2-1, with 11 bases aligning to TRBD2. Germline values: CDR1 SGHTA, CDR2 FQGNSA. The CDR3 sequence is 15 residues long. Germline trimming cut 3 bases from V and 4 bases from J; bases unmatched to any gene: 2.

The chain employs TRBV19 and TRBJ1-5, with a weak D call TRBD1 (5 bases). Germline values: CDR1 LNHDA, CDR2 SQIVND (reference sequence). The CDR3 loop spans 14 amino acids. V lost 2 bases to trimming and J lost 5 bases, with 10 bases between them. The CDR3 here is CASSILEGYQPQHF. CDR3 coding DNA: TGTGCCAGTAGTATATTGGAGGGGTATCAGCCCCAGCATTTT.

This clone came up a few times. The CDR3 DNA is TGTGCCAGTCACCGGGACAGGGGAAGCTATGGCTACACCTTC. Protein sequence: CASHRDRGSYGYTF. The chain employs TRBV19 and TRBJ1-2; 10 bases map to TRBD1. Looked up from germline, CDR1 is LNHDA and CDR2 is SQIVND (reference sequence). The CDR3 runs to 14 residues. V was clipped by 8 bases and J by 4 bases; unmatched bases: 7.

The chain employs TRBV7-3 and TRBJ2-3; 8 nucleotides agree with TRBD2. Germline V gene lookup returns CDR1 SGHTA and CDR2 FQGTGA. The CDR3 length is 16 residues. Trimming at V came to 3 bases and at J to 5 bases, leaving 10 bases not matched to a gene. CDR3 nucleotides: TGTGCCAGCAGCTTGGGGTGGCGGGGGGCCCTAGATACGCAGTATTTT. This translates into CASSLGWRGALDTQYF.

V and J are TRBV6-1 and TRBJ2-1; perhaps TRBD2 as D (7 bases). Between the trimmed V and J ends, which lost 4 bases and 2 bases, there was a span of 15 bases. CDR1 is MNHNS and CDR2 is SASEGT in the germline V gene. The CDR3 consists of 16 residues. CDR3 nucleotides: TGTGCCAGCAGTGGGACCCAGGGGACTACCTACAATGAGCAGTTCTTC. Protein sequence: CASSGTQGTTYNEQFF.

This rearrangement joins TRBV2 to TRBJ1-1; 9 bases map to TRBD1. The germline V gene has CDR1 SNHLY and CDR2 FYNNEI. V dropped 6 bases and J dropped 7; count of bases not matched to a gene: 9. This CDR3 comprises 14 residues. This CDR3 is CASRGATGGGEAFF. As DNA, the CDR3 is TGTGCCAGCAGGGGTGCCACAGGGGGCGGTGAAGCTTTCTTT.

This sequence joins TRBV18 and TRBJ1-1; no clear D gene. CDR1 is KGHSH, CDR2 LQKENI, per germline. With 5 bases removed from V and 4 bases from J, the gap between germline ends came to 17 bases. The CDR3 runs 15 residues. The CDR3 nucleotides are TGTGCCAGCTCAGCGGGCCGGGGAGGACGCACTGAAGCTTTCTTT. Protein product: CASSAGRGGRTEAFF.

The chain employs TRBV7-3 and TRBJ1-2; TRBD1 is a possible D gene (6 bases). V lost 3 bases and J lost 8, with 13 bases in between. Germline lookup yields CDR1 SGHTA and CDR2 FQGTGA. This CDR3 contains 13 residues. The CDR3, as DNA: TGTGCCAGCAGCTTTAAGGGGGAAGAGGGCTACACCTTC. Translated: CASSFKGEEGYTF.

The chain joins TRBV11-2 to TRBJ1-1; possibly TRBD1 for D (6 bases). The V gene's germline CDR1 is SGHAT and CDR2 FQNNGV. The CDR3 contains 16 residues. Trimming removed 5 bases at V and 1 base at J, with 17 bases between. The CDR3 is CASSRRGGRRNTEAFF. As DNA, the CDR3 is TGTGCCAGCAGCCGGAGGGGGGGGCGGAGGAACACTGAAGCTTTCTTT.

This rearrangement joins TRBV19 to TRBJ2-7; D may be TRBD2 (5 bases). The CDR3 is made up of 16 amino acids. Between the trimmed V and J ends, which lost 7 bases and 2 bases, there was a span of 21 bases. The V gene's germline CDR1 is LNHDA and CDR2 SQIVND (reference sequence). The CDR3 here is CASTRSAGLQTYEQYF. The CDR3 DNA is TGTGCCAGTACCCGATCGGCGGGCCTCCAGACCTACGAGCAGTACTTC.

V usage is TRBV2 and J usage is TRBJ1-2; 9 positions match TRBD1. There are 16 residues in the CDR3. Germline loops: CDR1 SNHLY, CDR2 FYNNEI. V dropped 0 bases and J dropped 8; count of bases not matched to a gene: 10. The CDR3 sequence is CASSEALRDRVIGYTF. The CDR3 region has the DNA TGTGCCAGCAGTGAAGCGCTTCGGGACAGGGTAATCGGCTACACCTTC.

This clone was observed a few times. The chain employs TRBV7-8 and TRBJ1-1; D is unclear. The CDR3 extends over 13 amino acids. Trimming pared 6 bases from V and 3 bases from J, leaving 11 bases between. In germline, CDR1 is SGHVS, CDR2 FQNEAQ. CDR3 bases: TGTGCCAGCAGTCCTACGGGAGACACTGAAGCTTTCTTT. This sequence encodes CASSPTGDTEAFF.

This sequence joins TRBV5-4 and TRBJ2-7, with TRBD1 identical over 7 bases. CDR1 SGHNT and CDR2 YYREEE come from the germline V gene (reference sequence). The CDR3 covers 15 residues. The V gene end was trimmed by 0 bases and the J gene end by 4 bases; junction bases not matched to a gene: 7. CDR3 in amino acids: CASSLETGLGYEQYF. The CDR3, as DNA: TGTGCCAGCAGCTTGGAGACAGGGTTAGGATACGAGCAGTACTTC.

This clone came up a few times. One end of the junction is discordant with germline, which a read error may explain. The chain couples TRBV18 to TRBJ2-2; maybe TRBD1 (7 bases). The CDR3 runs to 12 residues. The germline V gene encodes CDR1 KGHSH and CDR2 LQKENI. As DNA, the CDR3 is TGTGCCAGCTCACCCAGGGGGGTGCACGCTCATTTT. Translation: CASSPRGVHAHF. Combining the CDR3 with reference TRBV18 and TRBJ2-2 gives the whole variable domain NAGVMQNPRHLVRRRGQEARLRCSPMKGHSHVYWYRQLPEEGLKFMVYLQKENIIDESGMPKERFSAEFPKEGPSILRIQQVVRGDSAAYFCASSPRGVHAHFGEGSRLTVL.

This clone showed up just a few times. The V gene is TRBV30, the J gene TRBJ1-5; TRBD1 matches 8 bases. The germline gives CDR1 GTSNPN, CDR2 SVGIG (reference sequence). V lost 2 bases to trimming and J lost 2 bases; unmatched junction nucleotides: 2. This CDR3 comprises 14 residues. The CDR3 DNA reads as TGTGCCTGGAGTACAGGGGGTGGCAATCAGCCCCAGCATTTT. Its protein is CAWSTGGGNQPQHF.

This clone appeared a single time. The chain carries TRBV27 and TRBJ2-1; no reliable D call. Looked up from germline, CDR1 is MNHEY and CDR2 is SMNVEV (reference sequence). The CDR3 extends over 14 amino acids. The V end was cut by 6 bases, the J end by 1 base, with 10 bases between. The CDR3 DNA reads as TGTGCCAGCAGACGGCGGTCTTCCTACAATGAGCAGTTCTTC. Amino acid sequence: CASRRRSSYNEQFF.

The genes are TRBV11-1 and TRBJ1-1; 8 bases align to TRBD1. The CDR3 covers 17 residues. Germline V CDR1 and CDR2: SGHAT, FQDESV (reference sequence). Trimming cost V 4 bases and J 1 base; bases outside gene matches: 11. In DNA form, the CDR3 reads TGTGCCAGCAGCTGGGGCAGGGGGCGAGCTACGAACACTGAAGCTTTCTTT. Translating it yields CASSWGRGRATNTEAFF.

The chain carries TRBV7-9 and TRBJ2-7; D is ambiguous. Per the germline V gene, CDR1 is SEHNR and CDR2 is FQNEAQ (reference sequence). This CDR3 is 12 amino acids long. V lost 3 bases to trimming and J lost 5 bases, with 8 bases between them. CDR3 amino acids: CASSFQEHEQYF. The CDR3 coding sequence is TGTGCCAGCAGCTTCCAAGAGCACGAGCAGTACTTC.

V is TRBV19 and J is TRBJ1-4; D is unresolved. This CDR3 comprises 14 residues. Per the germline V gene, CDR1 is LNHDA and CDR2 is SQIVND (reference sequence). V lost 3 bases and J lost 2, with 7 bases in between. The chain's CDR3 is CASSIFQTNEKLFF. In nucleotides, the CDR3 is TGTGCCAGTAGTATTTTCCAGACTAATGAAAAACTGTTTTTT. Supplemented by reference TRBV19 and TRBJ1-4, the full variable domain reads DGGITQSPKYLFRKEGQNVTLSCEQNLNHDAMYWYRQDPGQGLRLIYYSQIVNDFQKGDIAEGYSVSREKKESFPLTVTSAQKNPTAFYLCASSIFQTNEKLFFGSGTQLSVL.

The chain recombines TRBV4-1 with TRBJ2-2, with TRBD2 matching 13 bases. This CDR3 comprises 19 residues. The junction had 8 bases not matched to a gene; V was cut back by 1 base and J by 3 bases. Germline CDR1 reads MGHRA; CDR2 reads YSYEKL. The CDR3 sequence is CASSQGPLAGGPDTGELFF. DNA of the CDR3: TGCGCCAGCAGCCAAGGCCCACTAGCGGGAGGGCCGGACACCGGGGAGCTGTTTTTT.

On this clone itself: The junction departs from germline at one end; a sequencing error may be responsible. In nucleotides, the CDR3 is TGTGCCAGCTCCCCACCCTACACCCAGGGCACTGAAGCTTTCTTT. It yields the protein CASSPPYTQGTEAFF. The chain is built from TRBV18 and TRBJ1-1, with a tentative D call TRBD1 (5 bases). Per the germline V gene, CDR1 is KGHSH and CDR2 is LQKENI. This CDR3 is built from 15 residues.